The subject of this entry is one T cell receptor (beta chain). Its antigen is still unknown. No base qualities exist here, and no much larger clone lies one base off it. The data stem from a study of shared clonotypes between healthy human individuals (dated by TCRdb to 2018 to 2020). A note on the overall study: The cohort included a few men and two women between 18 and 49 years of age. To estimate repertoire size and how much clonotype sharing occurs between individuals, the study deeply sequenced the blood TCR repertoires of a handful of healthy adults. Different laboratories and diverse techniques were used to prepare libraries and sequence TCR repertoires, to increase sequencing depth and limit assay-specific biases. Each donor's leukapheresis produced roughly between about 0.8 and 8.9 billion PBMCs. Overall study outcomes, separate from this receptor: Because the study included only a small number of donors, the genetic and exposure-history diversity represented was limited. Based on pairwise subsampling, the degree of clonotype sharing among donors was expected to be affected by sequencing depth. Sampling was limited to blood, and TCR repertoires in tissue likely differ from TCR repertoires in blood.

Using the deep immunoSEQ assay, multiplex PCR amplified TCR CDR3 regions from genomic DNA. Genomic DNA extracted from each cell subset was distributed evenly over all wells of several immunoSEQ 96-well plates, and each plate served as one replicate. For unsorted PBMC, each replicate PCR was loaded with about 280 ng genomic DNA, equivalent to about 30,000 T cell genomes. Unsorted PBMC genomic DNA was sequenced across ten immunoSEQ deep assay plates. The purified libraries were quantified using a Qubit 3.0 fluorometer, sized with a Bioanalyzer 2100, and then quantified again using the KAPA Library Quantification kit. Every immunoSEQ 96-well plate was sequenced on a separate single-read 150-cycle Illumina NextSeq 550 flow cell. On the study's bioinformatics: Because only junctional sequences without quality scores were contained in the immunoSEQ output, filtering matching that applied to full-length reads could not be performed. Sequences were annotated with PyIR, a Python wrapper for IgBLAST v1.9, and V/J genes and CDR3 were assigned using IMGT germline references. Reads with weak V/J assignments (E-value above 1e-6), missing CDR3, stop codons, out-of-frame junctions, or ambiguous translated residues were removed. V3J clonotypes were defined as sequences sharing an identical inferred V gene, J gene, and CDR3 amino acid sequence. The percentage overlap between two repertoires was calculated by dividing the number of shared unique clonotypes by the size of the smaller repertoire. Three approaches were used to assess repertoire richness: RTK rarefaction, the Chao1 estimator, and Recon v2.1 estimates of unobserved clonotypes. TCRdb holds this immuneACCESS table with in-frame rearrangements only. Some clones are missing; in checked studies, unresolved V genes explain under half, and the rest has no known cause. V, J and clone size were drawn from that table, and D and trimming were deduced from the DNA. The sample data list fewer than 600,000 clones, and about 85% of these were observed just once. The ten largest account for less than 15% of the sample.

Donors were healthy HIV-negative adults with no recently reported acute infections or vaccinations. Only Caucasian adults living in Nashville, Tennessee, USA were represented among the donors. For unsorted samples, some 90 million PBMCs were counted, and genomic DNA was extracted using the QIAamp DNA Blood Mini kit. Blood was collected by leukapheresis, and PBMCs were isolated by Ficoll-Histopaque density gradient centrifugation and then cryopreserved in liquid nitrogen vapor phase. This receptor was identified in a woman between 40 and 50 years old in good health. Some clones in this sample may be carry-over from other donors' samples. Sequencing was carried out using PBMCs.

The base sequence is TGTGCCAGCAGTGCCCAGAACTATGGCTACACCTTC. Its protein product is CASSAQNYGYTF. The chain employs TRBV2 and TRBJ1-2; too little of a D gene remains to name it. CDR1 SNHLY and CDR2 FYNNEI are derived from the germline V gene. V gives up 4 bases and J gives up 2 bases, and the segment between their germline ends measures 5 bases. Including cysteine and phenylalanine, the CDR3 has 12 amino acids. Left in the record is the CDR3 DNA by itself, 36 bases read in frame from the first base.